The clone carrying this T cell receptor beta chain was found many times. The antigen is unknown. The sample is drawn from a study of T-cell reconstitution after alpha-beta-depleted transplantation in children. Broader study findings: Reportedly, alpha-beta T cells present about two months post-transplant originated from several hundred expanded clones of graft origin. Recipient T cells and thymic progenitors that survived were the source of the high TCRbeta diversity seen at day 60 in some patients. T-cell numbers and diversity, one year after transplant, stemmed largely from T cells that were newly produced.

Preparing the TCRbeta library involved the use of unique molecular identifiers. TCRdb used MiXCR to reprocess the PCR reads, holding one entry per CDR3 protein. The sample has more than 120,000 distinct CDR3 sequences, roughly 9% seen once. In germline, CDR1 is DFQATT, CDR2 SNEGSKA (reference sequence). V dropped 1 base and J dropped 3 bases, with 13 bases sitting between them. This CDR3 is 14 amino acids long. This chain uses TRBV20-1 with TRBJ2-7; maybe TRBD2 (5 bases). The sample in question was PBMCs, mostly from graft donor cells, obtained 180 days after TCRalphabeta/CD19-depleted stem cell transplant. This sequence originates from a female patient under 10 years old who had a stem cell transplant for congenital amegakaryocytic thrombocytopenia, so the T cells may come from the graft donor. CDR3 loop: CSARGDLTNYEQYF. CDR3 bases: TGCAGTGCTAGAGGGGATTTGACTAACTACGAGCAGTACTTC.